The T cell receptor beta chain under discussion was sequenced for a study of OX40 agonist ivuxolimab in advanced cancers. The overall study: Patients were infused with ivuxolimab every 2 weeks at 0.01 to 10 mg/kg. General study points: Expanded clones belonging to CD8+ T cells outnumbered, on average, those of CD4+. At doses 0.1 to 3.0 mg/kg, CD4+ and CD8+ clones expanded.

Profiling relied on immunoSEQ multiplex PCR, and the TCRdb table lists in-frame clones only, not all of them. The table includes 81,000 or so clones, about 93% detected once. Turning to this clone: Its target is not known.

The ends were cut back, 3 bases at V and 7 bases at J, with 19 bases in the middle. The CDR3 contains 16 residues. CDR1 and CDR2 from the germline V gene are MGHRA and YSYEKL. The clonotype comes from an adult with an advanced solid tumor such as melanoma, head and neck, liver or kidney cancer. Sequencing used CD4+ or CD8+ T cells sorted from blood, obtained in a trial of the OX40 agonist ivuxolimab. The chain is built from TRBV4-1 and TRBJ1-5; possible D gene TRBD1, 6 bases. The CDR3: CASSQISGGAGQPQHF. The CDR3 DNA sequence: TGCGCCAGCAGCCAGATCTCGGGGGGCGCGGGGCAGCCCCAGCATTTT.